Presented here are 24 T cell receptor beta chains from one specimen sequenced in a study of T cell responses to AZD1222 COVID-19 vaccine. Some clones are missing from TCRdb's copy, which holds only in-frame ones; the method was immunoSEQ multiplex PCR. The sample yields approximately 100,000 clones, roughly 91% seen once. Sequenced material: peripheral blood, taken on day 0 of AZD1222 vaccination. The receptor set was obtained from an adult in good health.

The V call is TRBV29-1, the J call TRBJ2-7; the match to TRBD1 covers 8 bases. J was trimmed by 4 bases and V by 4 bases; bases with no gene match: 6. CDR3 length equals 13 residues. Per the germline V gene, CDR1 is SQVTM and CDR2 is ANQGSEA. In nucleotides, the CDR3 is TGCAGCGTTGGGGACAGGCGACTATACGAGCAGTACTTC. Its protein product is CSVGDRRLYEQYF.

The chain combines TRBV12-3 or TRBV12-4 with TRBJ2-5; 7 bases fit TRBD2. The CDR3 totals 13 residues. J was trimmed by 4 bases and V by 5 bases; bases with no gene match: 4. The CDR3 region has the DNA TGTGCCAGCAGTAGCGGGATTGGAGAGACCCAGTACTTC. It is translated as CASSSGIGETQYF.

The chain carries TRBV5-1 and TRBJ2-7, with TRBD1 matching over 7 bases. The CDR3 spans 16 residues. The J segment lost 0 bases and the V segment lost 9 bases, leaving 15 bases of the junction unmatched. Germline V gives CDR1 SGHRS, CDR2 YFSETQ. The CDR3, as DNA: TGCGCCACCAAGGGGGCAAGGACAGAACCCTCCTACGAGCAGTACTTC. It encodes CATKGARTEPSYEQYF. Full variable domain (missing parts from reference TRBV5-1 and TRBJ2-7): KAGVTQTPRYLIKTRGQQVTLSCSPISGHRSVSWYQQTPGQGLQFLFEYFSETQRNKGNFPGRFSGRQFSNSRSEMNVSTLELGDSALYLCATKGARTEPSYEQYFGPGTRLTVT.

The rearrangement links TRBV6-1 to TRBJ1-1; D is perhaps TRBD1 (6 bases). The CDR3 runs to 14 residues. V lost 2 bases and J 5 bases, leaving 12 bases between the germline ends. Germline V gene data show CDR1 as MNHNS and CDR2 as SASEGT. CDR3 in amino acids: CASSERARGTEAFF. In DNA, the CDR3 is TGTGCCAGCAGTGAACGGGCGAGGGGGACTGAAGCTTTCTTT.

V is TRBV7-8 and J is TRBJ2-1; D uncertain. The length of the CDR3 is 15 residues. V lost 2 bases and J lost 0, with 8 bases in between. In germline, CDR1 is SGHVS, CDR2 FQNEAQ. The CDR3 loop reads CASSLMEYSYNEQFF. CDR3 sequence (DNA): TGTGCCAGCAGCTTAATGGAGTACTCCTACAATGAGCAGTTCTTC.

The gene calls are TRBV20-1 and TRBJ2-7; possible D gene TRBD1, 6 bases. CDR1 and CDR2 from the germline V gene are DFQATT and SNEGSKA (reference sequence). The V end was cut by 6 bases, the J end by 2 bases, with 8 bases between. The CDR3 consists of 11 residues. CDR3 bases: TGCAGTGCCGGGGACACCTACGAGCAGTACTTC. Translating gives CSAGDTYEQYF.

V usage is TRBV5-1 and J usage is TRBJ2-7; 8 bases fit TRBD2. CDR1 is SGHRS and CDR2 is YFSETQ in the germline V gene. The CDR3 is made up of 15 amino acids. With 6 bases clipped from V and 2 bases from J, the junction kept 10 bases outside the gene matches. The chain's CDR3 is CASTDLAGRTYEQYF. The CDR3 DNA sequence: TGCGCCAGCACCGACCTAGCGGGCCGGACCTACGAGCAGTACTTC.

The chain is built from TRBV11-2 and TRBJ2-1; TRBD2 aligns across 13 bases. V trimming: 5 bases; J trimming: 4 bases; junction bases outside the gene matches: 8. Germline V gives CDR1 SGHAT, CDR2 FQNNGV. This CDR3 has 17 amino acids. The CDR3 spells CASSTTSGRPLYNEQFF. CDR3 DNA sequence: TGTGCCAGCAGCACGACTAGCGGGAGGCCCCTTTACAATGAGCAGTTCTTC.

This clone was found a few times. The rearrangement joins TRBV11-2 to TRBJ2-5; 7 bases are shared with TRBD1. Germline assignment: CDR1 SGHAT and CDR2 FQNNGV. The CDR3 extends over 14 amino acids. Trimming cost V 4 bases and J 4 bases; bases outside gene matches: 6. The CDR3 region has the DNA TGTGCCAGCAGCTCAGACAGGGTAGGAGAGACCCAGTACTTC. Translating it yields CASSSDRVGETQYF.

The rearrangement uses TRBV12-3 or TRBV12-4 and TRBJ2-3, with no clear D. The CDR3 runs to 11 residues. V lost 4 bases to trimming and J lost 6 bases, with 5 bases between them. The CDR3 bases are TGTGCCAGCAGTTACGGGGATACGCAGTATTTT. Translated: CASSYGDTQYF.

This chain uses TRBV28 with TRBJ2-7, with a tentative D call TRBD2 (6 bases). The CDR3 spans 16 residues. V was cut by 3 bases and J by 0 bases, with 15 bases left in between. Germline V lookup: CDR1 MDHEN, CDR2 SYDVKM. Written as DNA, the CDR3 is TGTGCCAGCAGTTTGGGGACTCGACGTTACTCCTACGAGCAGTACTTC. Encoded protein: CASSLGTRRYSYEQYF.

The chain recombines TRBV7-2 with TRBJ1-1, with no clear D. Trimming shortened V by 0 bases and J by 3 bases, and 14 bases separated the two germline ends. Germline CDR1 SGHTA, CDR2 FQGNSA. There are 16 residues in the CDR3. For the CDR3, the DNA is TGTGCCAGCAGCTTAGCGGTCCTTAGACGTGACACTGAAGCTTTCTTT. Its protein is CASSLAVLRRDTEAFF.

CDR3 sequence reads: CASSAPFGSAITNEQFF. Here the CDR3 DNA reads TGTGCCAGCAGCGCTCCGTTCGGTAGCGCAATCACTAATGAGCAGTTCTTC. The chain uses TRBV9 and TRBJ2-1, with D possibly TRBD2 on 5 matching bases. Per germline, CDR1 SGDLS and CDR2 YYNGEE. This CDR3 region has 17 residues. V lost 3 bases, J lost 7 bases, and 23 bases lay in between.

This clone turned up a few times. The V gene is TRBV14, the J gene TRBJ1-1, with a possible D match to TRBD1 (6 bases). This CDR3 has 13 residues. Germline V gene data show CDR1 as SGHDN and CDR2 as FVKESK. V was pared by 3 bases and J by 4 bases, with 9 bases between. The CDR3 DNA reads as TGTGCCAGCAGCCACCCAGGGGTCACTGAAGCTTTCTTT. Its translation is CASSHPGVTEAFF.

V usage is TRBV24-1 and J usage is TRBJ2-5; D unclear. The CDR3 totals 15 residues. Looked up from germline, CDR1 is KGHDR and CDR2 is SFDVKD. V lost 4 bases to trimming and J lost 5 bases, with 16 bases between them. CDR3 amino acids: CATSDPVDLGETQYF. For the CDR3, the DNA is TGTGCCACCAGTGACCCTGTGGACCTTGGGGAGACCCAGTACTTC.

This chain uses TRBV6-1 with TRBJ2-6, with no clear D. The germline gives CDR1 MNHNS, CDR2 SASEGT. The CDR3 extends over 16 amino acids. Trimming removed 0 bases at V and 0 bases at J, with 6 bases between. CDR3 DNA: TGTGCCAGCAGTGAAGCGCTAGTCTCTGGGGCCAACGTCCTGACTTTC. The encoded protein is CASSEALVSGANVLTF.

V is TRBV5-5 and J is TRBJ2-7, with 7 bases lining up with TRBD1. From germline, CDR1 is SGHKS and CDR2 YYEKEE (reference sequence). The CDR3 runs to 14 residues. With V trimmed by 0 bases and J by 5 bases, 5 bases remained unmatched. This CDR3 is CASSLADRDNEQYF. CDR3 nucleotides: TGTGCCAGCAGCTTGGCCGACAGGGATAACGAGCAGTACTTC.

The chain carries TRBV27 and TRBJ2-7, with TRBD1 matching over 9 bases. The junction had 10 bases not matched to a gene; V was cut back by 5 bases and J by 2 bases. CDR1 MNHEY and CDR2 SMNVEV come from the germline V gene (reference sequence). CDR3 size: 16 residues. CDR3 loop: CASSHLWTGAAYEQYF. The CDR3 DNA reads TGTGCCAGCAGTCACCTCTGGACAGGGGCCGCCTACGAGCAGTACTTC.

The rearrangement uses TRBV10-1 and TRBJ1-1; D gene ambiguous. CDR1 and CDR2 from the germline V gene are WNHNN and SYGVQD (reference sequence). This CDR3 is 12 amino acids long. Trimming cost V 10 bases and J 0 bases, with 9 bases left between them. The CDR3 loop reads CATSMVNTEAFF. The DNA for the CDR3 is TGCGCCACATCGATGGTGAACACTGAAGCTTTCTTT.

V usage is TRBV28 and J usage is TRBJ1-5; possibly TRBD1 for D (6 bases). Germline V gene lookup returns CDR1 MDHEN and CDR2 SYDVKM. Between the trimmed V and J ends, which lost 9 bases and 6 bases, there was a span of 18 bases. This CDR3 comprises 14 residues. DNA of the CDR3: TGTGCCAGTAATAAGTGGGGGGCTGGTCAGCCCCAGCATTTT. It encodes CASNKWGAGQPQHF.

Here the CDR3 reads CASSLQSSSVYGYTF. The CDR3 nucleotides read TGTGCCAGCAGCTTACAGTCCAGTTCAGTCTATGGCTACACCTTC. The gene calls are TRBV7-3 and TRBJ1-2; D not resolved. The CDR3 contains 15 residues. The V gene's germline CDR1 is SGHTA and CDR2 FQGTGA. V dropped 2 bases and J dropped 4 bases, with 14 bases sitting between them.

This rearrangement joins TRBV3-1 (or the pseudogene TRBV3-2) to TRBJ2-7; 7 bases line up with TRBD2. CDR3 length: 15 amino acids. The V and J ends lost 8 bases and 7 bases, in that order; junction bases with no gene match: 17. Germline lookup yields CDR1 LGHDT and CDR2 YNNKEL (reference sequence). CDR3: CASSFRSGTPGEQYF. CDR3 in DNA: TGTGCCAGCTCTTTTCGGAGCGGGACCCCCGGGGAGCAGTACTTC.

The chain combines TRBV30 with TRBJ2-7; D perhaps matches TRBD2 (5 bases). The ends were cut back, 5 bases at V and 0 bases at J, with 11 bases in the middle. CDR3 length: 13 residues. Germline loops: CDR1 GTSNPN, CDR2 SVGIG (reference sequence). CDR3 DNA sequence: TGTGCCTGGGGATTGGGGAGCTCCTACGAGCAGTACTTC. This encodes CAWGLGSSYEQYF.

The chain employs TRBV9 and TRBJ2-1; D is uncertain. CDR1 is SGDLS, CDR2 YYNGEE, per germline. This CDR3 comprises 15 residues. Trimming shortened V by 2 bases and J by 0 bases, and 9 bases separated the two germline ends. This CDR3 is CASSVGRLSYNEQFF. CDR3 nucleotide sequence: TGTGCCAGCAGCGTCGGACGCCTCTCCTACAATGAGCAGTTCTTC.